Following are 21 T cell receptor beta chains from one sample sequenced in a study of T cell responses to AZD1222 COVID-19 vaccine. Only in-frame clones appear in the TCRdb table, and some are missing; sequencing was by immunoSEQ multiplex PCR. The table has fewer than 120,000 clones, approximately 90% seen once. The material was peripheral blood, obtained on day 0 of AZD1222 vaccination. The receptors derive from an adult in good health.

This sequence joins TRBV14 and TRBJ2-5, with 8 bases lining up with TRBD2. The ends lost 2 bases at V and 7 bases at J; junction bases unmatched: 18. The germline V gene has CDR1 SGHDN and CDR2 FVKESK. The CDR3 covers 18 residues. For the CDR3, the DNA is TGTGCCAGCAGCCAAAGGAGTAGGCTGGTAGCGGGGTCACCGACCCAGTACTTC. As protein: CASSQRSRLVAGSPTQYF. Together with reference TRBV14 and TRBJ2-5, the CDR3 gives the full variable domain: EAGVTQFPSHSVIEKGQTVTLRCDPISGHDNLYWYRRVMGKEIKFLLHFVKESKQDESGMPNNRFLAERTGGTYSTLKVQPAELEDSGVYFCASSQRSRLVAGSPTQYFGPGTRLLVL.

V and J are TRBV19 and TRBJ2-2, with D perhaps matching TRBD1 (5 bases). CDR3 length equals 16 residues. Trimming removed 3 bases at V and 0 bases at J, with 11 bases between. The germline gives CDR1 LNHDA, CDR2 SQIVND (reference sequence). CDR3 sequence reads: CASSMAGNANTGELFF. Here the CDR3 DNA reads TGTGCCAGTAGTATGGCAGGGAATGCGAACACCGGGGAGCTGTTTTTT.

The V and J genes are TRBV7-2 and TRBJ1-1; D remains ambiguous. Germline V CDR1 and CDR2: SGHTA, FQGNSA. The CDR3 is 13 amino acids. With 6 bases removed from V and 2 bases from J, the gap between germline ends came to 10 bases. The CDR3 loop is CASRQSRNTEAFF. In nucleotides, the CDR3 is TGTGCCAGCAGACAATCACGTAACACTGAAGCTTTCTTT.

The chain recombines TRBV10-3 with TRBJ2-7; TRBD1 or TRBD2 may be the D gene (5 bases each). The germline V gene encodes CDR1 ENHRY and CDR2 SYGVKD. Deletions cut 1 base from V and 4 bases from J, with 8 bases between. The CDR3 length is 13 residues. The CDR3 nucleotides are TGTGCCATCAGTGAGTATGGGGGATACGAGCAGTACTTC. Protein: CAISEYGGYEQYF.

V usage is TRBV7-2 and J usage is TRBJ1-2; D possibly corresponds to TRBD1 (5 bases). The germline CDR1 and CDR2 sequences are SGHTA and FQGNSA. V lost 5 bases and J 5 bases, leaving 15 bases between the germline ends. The CDR3 spans 14 residues. CDR3 sequence (DNA): TGTGCCAGCAGCCCGGGGACCTCGGGGTATGGCTACACCTTC. Residues: CASSPGTSGYGYTF.

The chain combines TRBV5-1 with TRBJ2-7; D gene unclear. V shed 2 bases and J shed 0 bases, with 9 bases lying between them. This CDR3 region has 14 residues. The V gene's germline CDR1 is SGHRS and CDR2 YFSETQ. The CDR3 protein is CASSLGVSSYEQYF. CDR3 sequence (DNA): TGCGCCAGCAGCTTAGGCGTCAGCTCCTACGAGCAGTACTTC.

This sequence joins TRBV15 and TRBJ2-2, with no clear D. The germline gives CDR1 LNHNV, CDR2 YYDKDF (reference sequence). Trimming stripped 5 bases from V and 0 bases from J, with 13 bases between. The CDR3 runs 16 residues. CDR3 residues: CATSPTVLANTGELFF. The CDR3 DNA sequence: TGTGCCACCAGCCCAACAGTACTGGCGAACACCGGGGAGCTGTTTTTT.

CDR3 sequence: CASSETPQGGTNGYTF. CDR3 in DNA: TGTGCCAGCAGTGAAACCCCTCAGGGAGGGACAAATGGCTACACCTTC. This chain uses TRBV2 with TRBJ1-2; a possible D gene is TRBD1 (6 bases). CDR1 and CDR2 (germline): SNHLY, FYNNEI. V dropped 2 bases and J dropped 6 bases, with 19 bases sitting between them. The length of the CDR3 is 16 residues.

V is TRBV5-1 and J is TRBJ1-3; D gene unclear. V was pared by 3 bases and J by 2 bases, with 12 bases between. The CDR3 loop spans 15 amino acids. Germline V gives CDR1 SGHRS, CDR2 YFSETQ. The CDR3 protein is CASSSGPLPGNTIYF. In DNA, the CDR3 is TGCGCCAGCAGCTCAGGACCTCTGCCTGGAAACACCATATATTTT.

The chain combines TRBV19 with TRBJ1-1; 8 nucleotides match TRBD1. The ends lost 6 bases at V and 4 bases at J; junction bases unmatched: 10. Looked up from germline, CDR1 is LNHDA and CDR2 is SQIVND (reference sequence). The CDR3 has 15 amino acids. The CDR3 region is CASRPGQASSTEAFF. CDR3 in DNA: TGTGCCAGTAGACCGGGACAGGCGTCGAGCACTGAAGCTTTCTTT.

This sequence joins TRBV6-6 and TRBJ1-2; D is ambiguous. This CDR3 is 11 amino acids long. Germline CDR1 MNHNY, CDR2 SVGAGI (reference sequence). V lost 5 bases and J 8 bases, leaving 9 bases between the germline ends. The CDR3 DNA sequence: TGTGCCAGCAGTCCCCGAGACGGCTACACCTTC. Residues: CASSPRDGYTF.

The chain combines TRBV6-6 with TRBJ1-1, with 10 bases matching TRBD1. This CDR3 contains 15 residues. The V and J ends lost 2 bases and 4 bases, in that order; junction bases with no gene match: 4. Germline assignment: CDR1 MNHNY and CDR2 SVGAGI (reference sequence). The CDR3 DNA reads as TGTGCCAGCAGTTACCGACAGGGGGCCGGCACTGAAGCTTTCTTT. Protein sequence: CASSYRQGAGTEAFF.

The V gene is TRBV14, the J gene TRBJ2-1, with no clear D. The CDR3 has 14 residues. CDR1 and CDR2 (germline): SGHDN, FVKESK. Trimming removed 0 bases from V and 7 bases from J, with 10 bases in between. CDR3 loop: CASSQEFRRNEQFF. CDR3 DNA: TGTGCCAGCAGCCAAGAGTTCCGACGAAATGAGCAGTTCTTC.

Judged by abundance, this clone is medium-sized. This chain connects TRBV7-9 to TRBJ1-1, with D maybe TRBD1 (5 bases). The V gene lost 4 bases and the J gene lost 0 bases, with 18 bases spanning the gap. Looked up from germline, CDR1 is SEHNR and CDR2 is FQNEAQ (reference sequence). The CDR3 is 17 amino acids. The CDR3 DNA is TGTGCCAGCAGCTCGCCCCCATACGGGGCCCTGAACACTGAAGCTTTCTTT. Translation: CASSSPPYGALNTEAFF. The entire variable domain, with the rest obtained from reference TRBV7-9 and TRBJ1-1, is as follows: DTGVSQNPRHKITKRGQNVTFRCDPISEHNRLYWYRQTLGQGPEFLTYFQNEAQLEKSRLLSDRFSAERPKGSFSTLEIQRTEQGDSAMYLCASSSPPYGALNTEAFFGQGTRLTVV.

The V call is TRBV2, the J call TRBJ2-1; 8 bases fit TRBD2. The V and J ends lost 4 bases and 0 bases, in that order; junction bases with no gene match: 14. CDR3 length: 19 amino acids. Germline CDR1 SNHLY, CDR2 FYNNEI. CDR3 sequence: CASSGPTSGGPGSYNEQFF. CDR3 sequence (DNA): TGTGCCAGCAGTGGCCCCACTTCGGGAGGGCCGGGCTCCTACAATGAGCAGTTCTTC. The entire variable domain, with the rest obtained from reference TRBV2 and TRBJ2-1, is as follows: EPEVTQTPSHQVTQMGQEVILRCVPISNHLYFYWYRQILGQKVEFLVSFYNNEISEKSEIFDDQFSVERPDGSNFTLKIRSTKLEDSAMYFCASSGPTSGGPGSYNEQFFGPGTRLTVL.

The V and J genes are TRBV6-5 and TRBJ2-1; D is unresolved. Trimming left V 2 bases short and J 9 bases short, with 14 bases between. Germline assignment: CDR1 MNHEY and CDR2 SVGAGI. CDR3 length: 14 residues. The chain's CDR3 is CASSYANLAPEQFF. In DNA, the CDR3 is TGTGCCAGCAGTTACGCTAATCTTGCACCTGAGCAGTTCTTC.

The chain carries TRBV27 and TRBJ1-5, with unresolved D. This CDR3 region has 13 residues. Trimming took off 2 bases at V and 7 bases at J, with 9 bases between the two ends. Germline CDR1 and CDR2: MNHEY and SMNVEV (reference sequence). The CDR3 bases are TGTGCCAGCAGTTTAGGGCCCACCCAGCCCCAGCATTTT. It encodes CASSLGPTQPQHF.

V and J are TRBV10-3 and TRBJ2-3; 8 bases map to TRBD2. The germline gives CDR1 ENHRY, CDR2 SYGVKD. V lost 3 bases to trimming and J lost 5 bases; unmatched junction nucleotides: 4. This CDR3 has 14 residues. The CDR3 loop reads CAISEIAGRDTQYF. CDR3 nucleotide sequence: TGTGCCATCAGTGAAATAGCGGGAAGAGATACGCAGTATTTT.

The rearrangement uses TRBV5-5 and TRBJ2-1; possible D gene TRBD2, 6 bases. The length of the CDR3 is 15 residues. CDR1 and CDR2 from the germline V gene are SGHKS and YYEKEE (reference sequence). Trimming removed 2 bases at V and 12 bases at J, with 21 bases between. Here the CDR3 DNA reads TGTGCCAGCAGCTTCGGACGGGAGCCCCACGTGCGGCAGTTCTTC. Protein sequence: CASSFGREPHVRQFF.

CDR3 in DNA: TGTGCCAGTAGTAGACAGTTCAATGAGCAGTTCTTC. Translation gives CASSRQFNEQFF. This chain uses TRBV19 with TRBJ2-1; a weak D match, TRBD1 (5 bases). The V end was cut by 4 bases, the J end by 6 bases, with 7 bases between. The germline V gene has CDR1 LNHDA and CDR2 SQIVND (reference sequence). The CDR3 spans 12 residues.

The chain employs TRBV2 and TRBJ2-3, with a tentative D call TRBD2 (6 bases). The CDR3 totals 15 residues. Trimming shortened V by 2 bases and J by 2 bases, and 11 bases separated the two germline ends. The V gene's germline CDR1 is SNHLY and CDR2 FYNNEI. CDR3 residues: CASSERRGVTDTQYF. CDR3 nucleotides: TGTGCCAGCAGTGAAAGGCGGGGAGTCACAGATACGCAGTATTTT.